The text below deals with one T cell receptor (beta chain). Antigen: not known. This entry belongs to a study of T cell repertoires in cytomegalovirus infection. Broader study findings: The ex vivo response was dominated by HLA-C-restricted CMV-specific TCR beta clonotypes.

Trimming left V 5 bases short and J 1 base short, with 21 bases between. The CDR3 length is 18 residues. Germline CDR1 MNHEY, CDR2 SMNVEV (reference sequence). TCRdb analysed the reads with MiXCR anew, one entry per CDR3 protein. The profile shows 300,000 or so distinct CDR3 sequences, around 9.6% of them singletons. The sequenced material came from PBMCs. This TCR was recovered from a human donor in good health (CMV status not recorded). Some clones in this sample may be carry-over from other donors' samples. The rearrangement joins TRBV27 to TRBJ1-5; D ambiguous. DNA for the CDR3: TGTGCCAGCAGTCCCCCGGGTCCCATGGCCGTCAGCAATCAGCCCCAGCATTTT. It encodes CASSPPGPMAVSNQPQHF.